The clone carrying this TCR beta chain has more than one count but fewer than ten. What it binds is not known. One entry per CDR3 protein, called by TCRdb with MiXCR from the reads. This table has hundreds of thousands of distinct CDR3 sequences, roughly 43% appearing once. The record originates from a study of T cell repertoires in cytomegalovirus infection. Study-level information: The public TCR beta signatures pointed to both CMV infection and matching HLA type.

This CDR3 is built from 14 residues. Trimming cost V 5 bases and J 4 bases; bases outside gene matches: 5. From germline, CDR1 is SSHAT and CDR2 FNYEAQ (reference sequence). The chain couples TRBV7-7 to TRBJ2-3; 8 nucleotides match TRBD1. This TCR was recovered from a human donor in good health (CMV status not recorded). Some clones in this sample may be carry-over from other donors' samples. The specimen comprised cultured PBMCs, sampled from culture after CMV antigen stimulation. The CDR3 nucleotides are TGTGCCAGCAGCACCGGACAGGGAGCAGATACGCAGTATTTT. It yields the protein CASSTGQGADTQYF. The variable domain in full, with the rest retrieved from reference TRBV7-7 and TRBJ2-3, is GAGVSQSPRYKVTKRGQDVTLRCDPISSHATLYWYQQALGQGPEFLTYFNYEAQPDKSGLPSDRFSAERPEGSISTLTIQRTEQRDSAMYRCASSTGQGADTQYFGPGTRLTVL.